The rows below give T cell receptor beta chains drawn from one sample of a study of human T cells and chemical hapten exposure. TCRdb redid the calling of the reads with MiXCR, one entry per CDR3 protein. The table records fewer than 150,000 distinct CDR3 sequences, about 7.7% of them present only once. The sample taken for sequencing was whole blood. The origin of the receptors is a human donor in good health. Some clones in this sample may be carry-over from other donors' samples. Each CDR3 is given with its conserved first and last residue. A D gene is named only where the DNA matches it firmly. Size tells how often a clone was seen (once, few, many) or the class of an expanded clone, and some rows leave it out.

16,many,NA,TRBJ2-3,TRBV4-1,CASSQPLRGSTDTQYF,TGCGCCAGCAGCCAACCACTCAGGGGAAGCACAGATACGCAGTATTTT
14,few,NA,TRBJ2-5,TRBV7-8,CASSLGVLEETQYF,TGTGCCAGCAGCTTAGGGGTCCTAGAAGAGACCCAGTACTTC
15,few,TRBD1,TRBJ1-1,TRBV29-1,CSVEVRGGGRTEAFF,TGCAGCGTTGAAGTTCGAGGGGGCGGGAGAACTGAAGCTTTCTTT
17,many,TRBD2,TRBJ2-1,TRBV29-1,CSVTGTSARRSYNEQFF,TGCAGCGTAACCGGGACTAGCGCTCGCCGCTCCTACAATGAGCAGTTCTTC
13,many,TRBD2,TRBJ2-3,TRBV2,CASSDPSGVKWYF,TGTGCCAGCAGTGATCCTAGCGGGGTAAAATGGTATTTT
12,many,NA,TRBJ2-3,TRBV12-3/TRBV12-4,CASSQSFNTQYF,TGTGCCAGCAGCCAAAGCTTTAATACGCAGTATTTT
14,NA,NA,TRBJ1-1,TRBV6-5,CASSLQRADLEAFF,TGTGCCAGCAGCCTTCAGAGGGCCGATTTAGAAGCTTTCTTT
14,few,NA,TRBJ2-1,TRBV5-6,CASSFLPRFDEQFF,TGTGCCAGCAGCTTCCTCCCCAGATTCGATGAGCAGTTCTTC
14,NA,TRBD1,TRBJ1-1,TRBV27,CASRGQARNTEAFF,TGTGCCAGCAGGGGACAGGCCCGGAACACTGAAGCTTTCTTT
15,many,NA,TRBJ1-6,TRBV15,CATSRDGGKGSPLHF,TGTGCCACCAGCAGAGATGGGGGAAAGGGTTCACCCCTCCACTTT
15,NA,NA,TRBJ1-2,TRBV3-1,CASSQTPQGSYGYTF,TGTGCCAGCAGCCAAACCCCACAGGGCTCCTATGGCTACACCTTC
16,few,TRBD2,TRBJ2-3,TRBV6-5,CASSYSSGRITDTQYF,TGTGCCAGCAGTTACAGTAGCGGGAGGATCACAGATACGCAGTATTTT
14,NA,NA,TRBJ2-7,TRBV27,CASSLSVRGYEQYF,TGTGCCAGCAGTTTATCTGTTCGGGGGTACGAGCAGTACTTC
14,NA,NA,TRBJ1-1,TRBV7-9,CASSFSGTNTEAFF,TGTGCCAGCAGCTTTTCGGGGACGAACACTGAAGCTTTCTTT
11,few,NA,TRBJ2-7,TRBV5-1,CASSLDHEQYF,TGCGCCAGCAGCTTGGACCACGAGCAGTACTTC
14,many,NA,TRBJ1-4,TRBV29-1,CSVQGGPTNEKLFF,TGCAGCGTACAGGGAGGTCCAACTAATGAAAAACTGTTTTTT
15,many,TRBD1,TRBJ1-2,TRBV5-1,CASSLPSDRVYGYTF,TGCGCCAGCAGCTTGCCTTCGGACAGGGTCTATGGCTACACCTTC
16,many,NA,TRBJ1-1,TRBV4-1,CASSQIHTGTWTEAFF,TGCGCCAGCAGCCAGATTCATACCGGGACATGGACTGAAGCTTTCTTT
15,few,NA,TRBJ2-5,TRBV7-2,CASTARGRSWETQYF,TGTGCCAGCACCGCCAGGGGACGCTCCTGGGAGACCCAGTACTTC
15,many,NA,TRBJ1-3,TRBV4-1,CASSLQGEGGNTIYF,TGCGCCAGCAGCCTACAGGGCGAGGGGGGAAACACCATATATTTT
13,many,TRBD1,TRBJ2-7,TRBV18,CASSQDRVDEQYF,TGTGCCAGCTCACAGGACAGGGTCGACGAGCAGTACTTC
16,NA,TRBD2,TRBJ2-1,TRBV6-5,CASRGGGRVSYNEQFF,TGTGCCAGCAGGGGAGGCGGGAGGGTGTCTTACAATGAGCAGTTCTTC
12,many,NA,TRBJ2-1,TRBV24-1,CATSEQGNEQFF,TGTGCCACCAGTGAGCAGGGCAATGAGCAGTTCTTC
14,few,NA,TRBJ2-2,TRBV12-3/TRBV12-4,CASSSLHRAGELFF,TGTGCCAGCAGTTCCTTACACCGAGCCGGGGAGCTGTTTTTT
11,NA,NA,TRBJ2-7,TRBV7-8,CASGPRVEQYF,TGTGCCAGCGGCCCCAGGGTCGAGCAGTACTTC
14,few,NA,TRBJ2-1,TRBV5-1,CASSLEPGRLEQFF,TGCGCCAGCAGCTTGGAGCCAGGAAGGCTGGAGCAGTTCTTC
14,many,NA,TRBJ1-6,TRBV12-3/TRBV12-4,CASSLPGIYSPLHF,TGTGCCAGCAGTTTACCAGGAATTTATTCACCCCTCCACTTT
12,many,NA,TRBJ2-7,TRBV2,CARTDGGPEQYF,TGTGCCAGGACGGACGGCGGGCCCGAGCAGTACTTC
15,many,TRBD1,TRBJ1-5,TRBV2,CASSELQGDNQPQHF,TGTGCCAGCAGTGAATTACAGGGGGACAATCAGCCCCAGCATTTT
17,few,NA,TRBJ2-2,TRBV7-9,CASSLAGADPNTGELFF,TGTGCCAGCAGCTTAGCGGGGGCGGACCCGAACACCGGGGAGCTGTTTTTT
17,many,TRBD1,TRBJ1-3,TRBV6-6,CASSYSTGESSGNTIYF,TGTGCCAGCAGTTACTCGACAGGGGAAAGCTCTGGAAACACCATATATTTT
15,few,TRBD1,TRBJ1-4,TRBV5-6,CASSQNGQGGEKLFF,TGTGCCAGCAGCCAAAACGGACAGGGAGGCGAAAAACTGTTTTTT
15,many,NA,TRBJ2-5,TRBV5-5,CASSLYPDSQETQYF,TGTGCCAGCAGCTTGTACCCGGACAGTCAAGAGACCCAGTACTTC
12,few,NA,TRBJ1-2,TRBV27,CASSVDIDGYTF,TGTGCCAGCAGTGTCGACATAGATGGCTACACCTTC
17,NA,TRBD2,TRBJ2-1,TRBV7-3,CASSLVLAGGVYNEQFF,TGTGCCAGCAGCTTAGTCCTAGCGGGGGGGGTATACAATGAGCAGTTCTTC
14,NA,TRBD1,TRBJ1-1,TRBV7-2,CASSSQGAVPEAFF,TGTGCCAGCAGCTCACAGGGGGCCGTTCCTGAAGCTTTCTTT
12,NA,TRBD1,TRBJ2-7,TRBV20-1,CSAPGTAYEQYF,TGCAGTGCCCCGGGGACAGCCTACGAGCAGTACTTC
15,many,TRBD1,TRBJ2-7,TRBV15,CATSKGRDRFYEQYF,TGTGCCACCAGCAAAGGACGGGACAGGTTTTACGAGCAGTACTTC
16,NA,TRBD2,TRBJ2-1,TRBV7-6,CASSLPSSGTYNEQFF,TGTGCCAGCAGCTTACCGTCTAGCGGGACCTACAATGAGCAGTTCTTC
15,NA,TRBD2,TRBJ2-7,TRBV7-9,CASSPLRTSSYEQYF,TGTGCCAGCAGCCCGCTACGGACTAGCTCCTACGAGCAGTACTTC